This T cell receptor (beta chain) is from a study of shared clonotypes between healthy human individuals. Genomic DNA from each subset was divided evenly over several immunoSEQ plates. Sequenced by immunoSEQ multiplex PCR; TCRdb stores in-frame clones only, minus some. The sample lists about 490,000 clones, about 85% occurring once. V gave up 10 bases and J gave up 7 bases, with 16 bases separating them. Looked up from germline, CDR1 is SGHAT and CDR2 is FQDESV (reference sequence). The CDR3 consists of 13 residues. This clone was found once. Its antigen remains unidentified. Each of the donors was a healthy adult who was HIV-negative and had not had a recent acute infection or vaccination. Overall study findings and caveats: There were few donors, and this limited the genetic and exposure-history diversity represented. It was only blood that was sampled, and tissue repertoires likely differ.

The source material was PBMCs. The TCR sequence derives from a woman aged 40-49 years in good health. Some clones in this sample may be carry-over from other donors' samples. The chain uses TRBV11-1 and TRBJ2-2, with D uncertain. In DNA, the CDR3 is TGTGCCATCACCTCTGTGTCCAACGGGGAGCTGTTTTTT. Residues: CAITSVSNGELFF.